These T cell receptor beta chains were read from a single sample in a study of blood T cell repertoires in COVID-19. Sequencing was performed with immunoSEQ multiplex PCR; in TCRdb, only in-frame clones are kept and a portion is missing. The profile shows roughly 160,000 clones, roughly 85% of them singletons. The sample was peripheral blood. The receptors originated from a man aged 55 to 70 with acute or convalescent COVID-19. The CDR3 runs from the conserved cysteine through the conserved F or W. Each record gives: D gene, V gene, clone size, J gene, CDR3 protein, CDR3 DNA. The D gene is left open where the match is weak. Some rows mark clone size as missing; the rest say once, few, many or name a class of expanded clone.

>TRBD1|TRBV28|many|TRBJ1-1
CASRPTGDPEAFF
TGTGCCAGCAGACCCACAGGGGATCCTGAAGCTTTCTTT
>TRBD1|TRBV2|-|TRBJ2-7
CASTPGTGPYEQYF
TGTGCCAGCACACCCGGGACAGGACCTTACGAGCAGTACTTC
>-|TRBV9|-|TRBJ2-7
CASSAGRGGRNEQYF
TGTGCCAGCAGCGCAGGTAGGGGGGGCAGGAACGAGCAGTACTTC
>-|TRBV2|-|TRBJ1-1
CASTRQTNTEAFF
TGTGCCAGCACCCGACAGACGAACACTGAAGCTTTCTTT
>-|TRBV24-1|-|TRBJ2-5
CATSDPSGPGETQYF
TGTGCCACCAGTGATCCGTCGGGTCCCGGGGAGACCCAGTACTTC
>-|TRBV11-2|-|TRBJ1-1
CASSQTPNRVGFF
TGTGCCAGCAGCCAAACGCCGAACAGGGTAGGGTTCTTT
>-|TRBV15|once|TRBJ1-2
CATSIDRNYGYTF
TGTGCCACCAGCATAGACAGGAACTATGGCTACACCTTC
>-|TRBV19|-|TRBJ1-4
CASSSLSATNEKLFF
TGTGCCAGTAGTAGCCTTTCGGCAACTAATGAAAAACTGTTTTTT
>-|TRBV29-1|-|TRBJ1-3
CSVLGGYSGNTIYF
TGCAGCGTACTCGGGGGATACTCTGGAAACACCATATATTTT
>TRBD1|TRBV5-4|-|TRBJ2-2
CASSPGQGARGSNRAGELFF
TGTGCCAGCAGCCCGGGACAGGGGGCTAGGGGTTCTAATCGGGCCGGGGAGCTGTTTTTT
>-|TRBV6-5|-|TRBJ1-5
CASRDTLRGNQPQHF
TGTGCCTCCCGGGACACATTACGGGGCAATCAGCCCCAGCATTTT
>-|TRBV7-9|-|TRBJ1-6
CASSLSTQGLDSPLHF
TGTGCCAGCAGCTTAAGCACCCAGGGGCTGGATTCACCCCTCCACTTT
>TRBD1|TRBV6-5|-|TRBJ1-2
CASTERDRGYGYTF
TGTGCCAGCACCGAGAGGGACAGGGGCTATGGCTACACCTTC
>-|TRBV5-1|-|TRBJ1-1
CASSLGFGGNTEAFF
TGCGCCAGCAGCTTGGGTTTCGGGGGTAACACTGAAGCTTTCTTT
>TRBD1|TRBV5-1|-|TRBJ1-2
CASSLGATGGIGGYTF
TGCGCCAGCAGCTTGGGTGCCACAGGGGGCATCGGCGGCTACACCTTC
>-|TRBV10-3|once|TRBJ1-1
CAISEDPQLEAFF
TGTGCCATCAGTGAGGATCCGCAACTTGAAGCTTTCTTT
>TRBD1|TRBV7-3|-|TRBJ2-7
CASSLMNRGDYEQYF
TGTGCCAGCAGCTTAATGAACAGGGGGGATTACGAGCAGTACTTC
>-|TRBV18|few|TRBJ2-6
CASSATGANVLTF
TGTGCCAGCTCGGCCACAGGGGCCAACGTCCTGACTTTC
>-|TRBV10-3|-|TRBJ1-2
CAISTGDNYGYTF
TGTGCCATCAGTACCGGGGATAACTATGGCTACACCTTC
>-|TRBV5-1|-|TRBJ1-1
CASSLDPEDTEAFF
TGCGCCAGCAGCTTAGACCCGGAGGACACTGAAGCTTTCTTT
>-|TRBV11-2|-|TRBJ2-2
CASSSHVGLRVNTGELFF
TGTGCCAGCAGCTCTCACGTAGGACTTCGGGTCAACACCGGGGAGCTGTTTTTT
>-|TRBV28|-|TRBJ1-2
CASSLSRGRRGYTF
TGTGCCAGCAGTTTATCCAGGGGCCGCCGGGGCTACACCTTC
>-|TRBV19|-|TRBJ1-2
CASSQDRSLGGYTF
TGTGCCAGTAGCCAGGACAGAAGCTTGGGTGGCTACACCTTC
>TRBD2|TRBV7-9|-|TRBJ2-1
CASSYGLASYNEQFF
TGTGCCAGCAGCTACGGACTAGCGTCCTACAATGAGCAGTTCTTC
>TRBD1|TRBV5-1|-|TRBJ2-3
CASSLEGQGLAGTQYF
TGCGCCAGCAGCTTGGAGGGACAGGGTCTTGCGGGGACGCAGTATTTT
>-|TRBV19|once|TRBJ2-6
CASSITGSGANVLTF
TGTGCCAGTAGTATAACAGGATCCGGGGCCAACGTCCTGACTTTC